Here is one T cell receptor beta chain with its context. The sample comes from a study of tumor T cells in aggressive B-cell lymphoma. Germline V gene sequence: CDR1 LNHDA, CDR2 SQIVND (reference sequence). The CDR3 has 14 amino acids. Trimming took off 5 bases at V and 8 bases at J, with 18 bases between the two ends. Data came from immunoSEQ multiplex PCR; TCRdb stores just in-frame clones and leaves some out. The sample includes some 3,500 clones, roughly 94% seen only once; the top ten take 2%. This receptor was obtained from an adult with diffuse large B cell lymphoma. This rearrangement joins TRBV19 to TRBJ1-2; D perhaps matches TRBD1 (5 bases). The material sequenced was tumor tissue. CDR3 bases: TGTGCCAGTAGTCTACAGGACGAAGTTGGCGGCTACACCTTC. Translated, it gives CASSLQDEVGGYTF.